The clone carrying this T cell receptor (beta chain) appeared once. The data were obtained in a study of blood T cell repertoires in COVID-19. The table came from immunoSEQ multiplex PCR; TCRdb's copy has only in-frame clones and leaves some out. The sample lists roughly 140,000 clones, 75% to 85% occurring once. This CDR3 is 15 amino acids long. Looked up from germline, CDR1 is KGHSH and CDR2 is LQKENI. Trimming cost V 5 bases and J 3 bases; bases outside gene matches: 3. The chain combines TRBV18 with TRBJ2-5, with TRBD2 matching over 13 bases. This TCR was sampled from a man in his 60s with acute or convalescent COVID-19. The sequenced sample consisted of peripheral blood. The CDR3 DNA reads as TGTGCCAGCTCAATCGGACTAGCGGGAGAAGAGACCCAGTACTTC. Residues: CASSIGLAGEETQYF.